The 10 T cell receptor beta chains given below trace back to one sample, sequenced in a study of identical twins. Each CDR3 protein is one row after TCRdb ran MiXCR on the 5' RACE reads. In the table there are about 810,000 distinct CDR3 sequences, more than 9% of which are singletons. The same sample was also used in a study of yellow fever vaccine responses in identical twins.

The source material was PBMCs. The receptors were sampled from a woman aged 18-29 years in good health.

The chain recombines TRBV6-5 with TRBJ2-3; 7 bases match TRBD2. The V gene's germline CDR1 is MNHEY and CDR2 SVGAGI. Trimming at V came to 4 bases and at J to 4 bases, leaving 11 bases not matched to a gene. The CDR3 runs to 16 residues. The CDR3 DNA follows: TGTGCCAGCAGTTCCGGGGAAGCGGGACGTTCAGATACGCAGTATTTT. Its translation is CASSSGEAGRSDTQYF.

The CDR3 region has the DNA TGTGCCAGCAGTTGGGGGGCTGGTCAGCCCCAGCATTTT. Encoded protein: CASSWGAGQPQHF. The chain is built from TRBV6-2 or TRBV6-3 and TRBJ1-5; perhaps TRBD1 as D (6 bases). The CDR3 sequence is 13 residues long. Between the trimmed V and J ends, which lost 4 bases and 6 bases, there was a span of 10 bases. The germline CDR1 and CDR2 sequences are MNHEY and SVGEGT.

DNA for the CDR3: TGTGCCAGCAGTTTAAGCACCCAGGGGCTGAACACTGAAGCTTTCTTT. Translation: CASSLSTQGLNTEAFF. The chain links TRBV12-3 or TRBV12-4 to TRBJ1-1, with D perhaps TRBD1 (6 bases). The V and J ends lost 2 bases and 0 bases respectively, with 13 bases between them. CDR3 length equals 16 residues.

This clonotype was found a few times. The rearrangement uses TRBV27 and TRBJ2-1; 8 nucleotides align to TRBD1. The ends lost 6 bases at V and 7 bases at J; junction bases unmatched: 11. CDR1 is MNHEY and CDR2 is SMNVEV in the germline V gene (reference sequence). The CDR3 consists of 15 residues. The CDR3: CASRTGTGLANEQFF. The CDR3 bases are TGTGCCAGCAGGACCGGGACAGGTTTGGCGAATGAGCAGTTCTTC.

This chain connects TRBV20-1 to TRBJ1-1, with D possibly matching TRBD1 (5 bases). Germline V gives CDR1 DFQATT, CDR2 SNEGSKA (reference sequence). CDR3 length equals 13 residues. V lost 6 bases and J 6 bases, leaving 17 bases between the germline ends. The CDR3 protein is CSAPPRQKPEAFF. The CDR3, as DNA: TGCAGTGCCCCGCCCCGACAGAAACCTGAAGCTTTCTTT.

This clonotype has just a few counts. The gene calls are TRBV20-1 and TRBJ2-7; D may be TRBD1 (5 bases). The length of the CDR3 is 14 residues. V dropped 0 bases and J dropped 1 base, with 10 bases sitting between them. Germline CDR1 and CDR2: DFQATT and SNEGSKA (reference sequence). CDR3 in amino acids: CSARDYRQSYEQYF. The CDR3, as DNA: TGCAGTGCTAGAGATTACAGACAGTCCTACGAGCAGTACTTC.

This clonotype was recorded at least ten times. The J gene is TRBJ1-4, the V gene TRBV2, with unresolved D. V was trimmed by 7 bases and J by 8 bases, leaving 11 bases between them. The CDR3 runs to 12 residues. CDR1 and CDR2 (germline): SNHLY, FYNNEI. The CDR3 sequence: CASTSNREKLFF. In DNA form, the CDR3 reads TGTGCCAGCACGTCCAACCGGGAAAAACTGTTTTTT.

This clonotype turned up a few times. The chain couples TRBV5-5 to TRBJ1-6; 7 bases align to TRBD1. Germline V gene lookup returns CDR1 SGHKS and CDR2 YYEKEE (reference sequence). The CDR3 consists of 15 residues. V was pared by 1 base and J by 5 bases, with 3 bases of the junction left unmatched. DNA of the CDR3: TGTGCCAGCAGCTTGAGGACAGGCCATAATTCACCCCTCCACTTT. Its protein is CASSLRTGHNSPLHF.

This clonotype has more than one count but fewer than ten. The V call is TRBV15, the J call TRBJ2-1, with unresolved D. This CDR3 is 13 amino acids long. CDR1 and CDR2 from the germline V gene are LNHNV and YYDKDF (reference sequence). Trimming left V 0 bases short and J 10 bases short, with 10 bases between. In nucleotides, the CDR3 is TGTGCCACCAGCAGAGATTTAGGCTGGGAGCAGTTCTTC. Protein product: CATSRDLGWEQFF.

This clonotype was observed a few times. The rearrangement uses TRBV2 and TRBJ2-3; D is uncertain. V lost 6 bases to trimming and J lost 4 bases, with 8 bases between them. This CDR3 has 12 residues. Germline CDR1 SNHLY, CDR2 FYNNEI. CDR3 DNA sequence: TGTGCCAGCAGACAGATCGCAGATACGCAGTATTTT. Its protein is CASRQIADTQYF. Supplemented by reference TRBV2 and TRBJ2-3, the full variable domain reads EPEVTQTPSHQVTQMGQEVILRCVPISNHLYFYWYRQILGQKVEFLVSFYNNEISEKSEIFDDQFSVERPDGSNFTLKIRSTKLEDSAMYFCASRQIADTQYFGPGTRLTVL.